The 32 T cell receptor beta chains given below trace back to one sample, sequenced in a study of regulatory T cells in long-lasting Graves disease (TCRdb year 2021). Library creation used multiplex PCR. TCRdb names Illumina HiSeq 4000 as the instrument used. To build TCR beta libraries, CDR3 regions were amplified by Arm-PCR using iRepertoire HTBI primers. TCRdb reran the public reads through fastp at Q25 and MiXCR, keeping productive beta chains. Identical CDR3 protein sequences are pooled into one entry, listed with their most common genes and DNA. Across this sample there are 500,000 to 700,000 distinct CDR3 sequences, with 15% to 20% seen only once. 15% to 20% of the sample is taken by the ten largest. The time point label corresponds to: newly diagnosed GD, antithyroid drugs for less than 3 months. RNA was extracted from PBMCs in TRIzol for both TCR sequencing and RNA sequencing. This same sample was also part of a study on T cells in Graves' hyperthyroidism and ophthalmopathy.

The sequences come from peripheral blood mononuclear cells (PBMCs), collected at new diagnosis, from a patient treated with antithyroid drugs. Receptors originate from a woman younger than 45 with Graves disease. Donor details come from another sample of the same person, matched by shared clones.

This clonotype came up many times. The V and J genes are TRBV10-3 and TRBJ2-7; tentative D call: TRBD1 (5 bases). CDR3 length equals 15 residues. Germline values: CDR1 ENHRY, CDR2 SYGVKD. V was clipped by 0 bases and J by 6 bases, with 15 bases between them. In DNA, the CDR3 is TGTGCCATCAGTGAGTCCGAAAGGGGCATGGCCGAGCAGTACTTC. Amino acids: CAISESERGMAEQYF.

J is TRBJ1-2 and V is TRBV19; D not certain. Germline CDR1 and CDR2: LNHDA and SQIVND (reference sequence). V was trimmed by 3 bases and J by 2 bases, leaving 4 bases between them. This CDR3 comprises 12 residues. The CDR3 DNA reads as TGTGCCAGTAGTATTCTGAACTATGGCTACACCTTC. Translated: CASSILNYGYTF.

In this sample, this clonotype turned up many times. The CDR3: CASSLSIGVAGGQGYEQYF. In DNA form, the CDR3 reads TGTGCCAGCAGTTTATCCATTGGAGTAGCGGGAGGGCAAGGGTACGAGCAGTACTTC. The gene calls are TRBV28 and TRBJ2-7, with 11 bases fitting TRBD2. With 1 base clipped from V and 4 bases from J, the junction kept 15 bases outside the gene matches. Germline V gives CDR1 MDHEN, CDR2 SYDVKM. CDR3 length: 19 amino acids.

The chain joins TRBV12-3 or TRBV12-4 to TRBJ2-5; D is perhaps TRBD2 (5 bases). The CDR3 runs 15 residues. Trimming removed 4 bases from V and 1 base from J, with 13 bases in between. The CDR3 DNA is TGTGCCAGCAGTTATGGAGGTAAAGGCCAAGAGACCCAGTACTTC. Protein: CASSYGGKGQETQYF.

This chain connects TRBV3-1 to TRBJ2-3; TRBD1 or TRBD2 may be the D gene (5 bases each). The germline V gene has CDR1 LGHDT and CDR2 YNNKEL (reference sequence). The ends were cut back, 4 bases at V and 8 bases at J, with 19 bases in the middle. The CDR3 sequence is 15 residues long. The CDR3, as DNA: TGTGCCAGCAGCCGTGCAGGGCCCATCGAGGGTACGCAGTATTTT. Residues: CASSRAGPIEGTQYF.

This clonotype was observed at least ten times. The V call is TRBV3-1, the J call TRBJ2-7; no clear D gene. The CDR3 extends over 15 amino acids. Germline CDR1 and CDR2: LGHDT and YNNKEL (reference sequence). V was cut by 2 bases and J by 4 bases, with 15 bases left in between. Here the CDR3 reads CASSQQDARMYEQYF. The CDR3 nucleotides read TGTGCCAGCAGCCAACAGGACGCCCGGATGTACGAGCAGTACTTC.

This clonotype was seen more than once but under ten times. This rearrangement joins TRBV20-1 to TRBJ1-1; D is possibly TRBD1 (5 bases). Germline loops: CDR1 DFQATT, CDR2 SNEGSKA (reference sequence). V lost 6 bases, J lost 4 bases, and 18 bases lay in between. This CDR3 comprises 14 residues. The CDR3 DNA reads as TGCAGTGCGACCCCCCCTCAGGGTACCACTGAAGCTTTCTTT. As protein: CSATPPQGTTEAFF.

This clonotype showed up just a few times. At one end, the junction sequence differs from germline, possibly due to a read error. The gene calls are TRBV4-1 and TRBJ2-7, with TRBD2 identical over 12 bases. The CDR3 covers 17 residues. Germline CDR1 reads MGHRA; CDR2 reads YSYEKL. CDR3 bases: TGCGCCAGCAGCCAACAAGCGACTAGCGGGAGCTCCTACGAGCAGCACTTC. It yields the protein CASSQQATSGSSYEQHF.

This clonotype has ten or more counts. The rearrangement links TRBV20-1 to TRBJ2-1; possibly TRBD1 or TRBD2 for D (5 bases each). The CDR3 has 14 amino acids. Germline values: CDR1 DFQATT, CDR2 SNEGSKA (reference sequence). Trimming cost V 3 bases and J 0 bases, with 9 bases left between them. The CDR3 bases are TGCAGTGCTAGGAGGGGTAGCTCCTACAATGAGCAGTTCTTC. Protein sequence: CSARRGSSYNEQFF.

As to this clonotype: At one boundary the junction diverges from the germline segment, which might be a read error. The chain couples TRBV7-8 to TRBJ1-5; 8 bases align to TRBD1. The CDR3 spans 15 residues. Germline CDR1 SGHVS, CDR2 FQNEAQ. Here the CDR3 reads CASSSRTGRNQPRHF. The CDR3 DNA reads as TGTGCCAGCAGCTCAAGGACAGGGAGAAATCAGCCCCGGCATTTT.

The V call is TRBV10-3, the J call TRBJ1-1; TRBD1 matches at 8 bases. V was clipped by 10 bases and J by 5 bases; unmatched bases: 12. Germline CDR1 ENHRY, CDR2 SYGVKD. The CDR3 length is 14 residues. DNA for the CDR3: TGTGCCAACAGGGCGACAGGGGTAGAAACTGAAGCTTTCTTT. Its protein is CANRATGVETEAFF.

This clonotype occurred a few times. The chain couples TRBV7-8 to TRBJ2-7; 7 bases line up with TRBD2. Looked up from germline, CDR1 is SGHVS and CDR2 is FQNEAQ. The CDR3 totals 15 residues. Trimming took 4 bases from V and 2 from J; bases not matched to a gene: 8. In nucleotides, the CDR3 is TGTGCCAGCAGCTCAGAGCGGGGAGGAGCCTACGAGCAGTACTTC. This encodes CASSSERGGAYEQYF.

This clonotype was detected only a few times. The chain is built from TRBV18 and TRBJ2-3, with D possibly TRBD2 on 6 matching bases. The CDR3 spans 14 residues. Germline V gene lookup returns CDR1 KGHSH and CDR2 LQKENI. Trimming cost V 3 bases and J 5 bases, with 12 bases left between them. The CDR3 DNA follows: TGTGCCAGCTCACCGGAGCACGGGGGAGATACGCAGTATTTT. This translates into CASSPEHGGDTQYF.

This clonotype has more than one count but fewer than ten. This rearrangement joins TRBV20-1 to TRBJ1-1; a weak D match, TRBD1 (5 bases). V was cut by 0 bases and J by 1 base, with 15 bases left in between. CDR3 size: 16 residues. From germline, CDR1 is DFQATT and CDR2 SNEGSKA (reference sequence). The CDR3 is CSARDSKLGQNTEAFF. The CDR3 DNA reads TGCAGTGCTAGAGATAGTAAATTAGGACAGAACACTGAAGCTTTCTTT.

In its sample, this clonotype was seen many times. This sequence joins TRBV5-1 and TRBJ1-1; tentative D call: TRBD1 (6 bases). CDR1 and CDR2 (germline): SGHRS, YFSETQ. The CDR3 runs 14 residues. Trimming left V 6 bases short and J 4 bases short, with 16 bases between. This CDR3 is CASNLGAISTEAFF. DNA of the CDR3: TGCGCCAGCAATCTGGGGGCCATTAGCACTGAAGCTTTCTTT. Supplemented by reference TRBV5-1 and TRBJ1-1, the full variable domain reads KAGVTQTPRYLIKTRGQQVTLSCSPISGHRSVSWYQQTPGQGLQFLFEYFSETQRNKGNFPGRFSGRQFSNSRSEMNVSTLELGDSALYLCASNLGAISTEAFFGQGTRLTVV.

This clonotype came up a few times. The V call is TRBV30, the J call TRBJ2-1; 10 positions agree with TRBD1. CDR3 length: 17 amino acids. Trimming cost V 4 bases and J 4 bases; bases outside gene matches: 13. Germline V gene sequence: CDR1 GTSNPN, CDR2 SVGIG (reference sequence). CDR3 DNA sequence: TGTGCCTGGAATAGGGGACAGGGGTCCCGGGTATACAATGAGCAGTTCTTC. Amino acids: CAWNRGQGSRVYNEQFF.

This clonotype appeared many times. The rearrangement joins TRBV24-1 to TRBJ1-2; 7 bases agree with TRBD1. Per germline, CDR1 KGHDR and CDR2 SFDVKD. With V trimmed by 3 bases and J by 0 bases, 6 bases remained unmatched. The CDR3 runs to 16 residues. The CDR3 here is CATSDPGQDTNYGYTF. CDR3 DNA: TGTGCCACCAGTGATCCAGGACAGGATACTAACTATGGCTACACCTTC.

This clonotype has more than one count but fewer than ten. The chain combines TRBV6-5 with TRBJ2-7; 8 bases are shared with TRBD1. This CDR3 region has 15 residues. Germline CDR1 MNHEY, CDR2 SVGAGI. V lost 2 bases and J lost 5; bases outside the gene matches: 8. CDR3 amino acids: CASSYVRTGRHEQYF. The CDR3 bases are TGTGCCAGCAGTTACGTCAGGACAGGGCGCCACGAGCAGTACTTC.

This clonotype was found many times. The CDR3 spells CASSLGAVGLNTEAFF. The CDR3 coding sequence is TGTGCCAGCAGCTTAGGCGCGGTGGGATTGAACACTGAAGCTTTCTTT. V is TRBV7-9 and J is TRBJ1-1; D remains ambiguous. This CDR3 contains 16 residues. In germline, CDR1 is SEHNR, CDR2 FQNEAQ (reference sequence). V was pared by 1 base and J by 0 bases, with 12 bases between.

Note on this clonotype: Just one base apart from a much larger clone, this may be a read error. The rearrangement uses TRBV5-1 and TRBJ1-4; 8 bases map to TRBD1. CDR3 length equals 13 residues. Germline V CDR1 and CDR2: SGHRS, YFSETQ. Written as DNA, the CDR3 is TGCACCAGCAAAGGACAGGGAGGGGAAAAACTGTTTTTT. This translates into CTSKGQGGEKLFF.

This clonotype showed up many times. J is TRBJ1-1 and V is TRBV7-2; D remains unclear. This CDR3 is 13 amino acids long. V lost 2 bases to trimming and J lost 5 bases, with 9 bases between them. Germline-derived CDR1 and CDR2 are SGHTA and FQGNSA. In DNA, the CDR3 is TGTGCCAGCAGCTTAATGGGGTGGACTGAAGCTTTCTTT. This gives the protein CASSLMGWTEAFF. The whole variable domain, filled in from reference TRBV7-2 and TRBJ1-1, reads GAGVSQSPSNKVTEKGKDVELRCDPISGHTALYWYRQSLGQGLEFLIYFQGNSAPDKSGLPSDRFSAERTGGSVSTLTIQRTQQEDSAVYLCASSLMGWTEAFFGQGTRLTVV.

The CDR3 sequence is CASSLSGTYTEAFF. The CDR3 bases are TGTGCCAGCAGCCTTTCCGGGACCTACACTGAAGCTTTCTTT. V and J are TRBV7-2 and TRBJ1-1, with a weak D call TRBD1 (5 bases). Germline V CDR1 and CDR2: SGHTA, FQGNSA. V lost 5 bases, J lost 3 bases, and 13 bases lay in between. The CDR3 covers 14 residues. The full variable domain, rest sourced from reference TRBV7-2 and TRBJ1-1, is GAGVSQSPSNKVTEKGKDVELRCDPISGHTALYWYRQSLGQGLEFLIYFQGNSAPDKSGLPSDRFSAERTGGSVSTLTIQRTQQEDSAVYLCASSLSGTYTEAFFGQGTRLTVV.

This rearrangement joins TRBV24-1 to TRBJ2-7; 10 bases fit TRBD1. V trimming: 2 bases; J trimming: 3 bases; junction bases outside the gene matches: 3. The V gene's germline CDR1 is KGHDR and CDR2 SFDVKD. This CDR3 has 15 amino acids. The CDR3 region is CATSDSGTGVYEQYF. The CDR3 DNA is TGTGCCACCAGTGATTCCGGGACAGGGGTCTACGAGCAGTACTTC.

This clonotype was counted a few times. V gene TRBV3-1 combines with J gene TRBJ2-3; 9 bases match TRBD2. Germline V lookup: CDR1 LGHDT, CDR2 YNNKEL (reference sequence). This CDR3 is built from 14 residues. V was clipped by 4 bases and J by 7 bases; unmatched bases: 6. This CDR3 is CASSPTSGRHTQYF. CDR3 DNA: TGTGCCAGCAGCCCGACTAGCGGCCGTCATACGCAGTATTTT.

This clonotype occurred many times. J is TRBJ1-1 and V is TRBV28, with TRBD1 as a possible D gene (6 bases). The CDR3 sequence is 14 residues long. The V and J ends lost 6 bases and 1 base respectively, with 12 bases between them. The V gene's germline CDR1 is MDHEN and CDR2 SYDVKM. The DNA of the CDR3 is TGTGCCAGCAGCCCAACAGGGAGGAACACTGAAGCTTTCTTT. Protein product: CASSPTGRNTEAFF.

DNA for the CDR3: TGTGCCAGTAGTATGACAGGGGGTGGTCAGCCCCAGCATTTT. It encodes CASSMTGGGQPQHF. V is TRBV19 and J is TRBJ1-5, with 9 bases fitting TRBD1. Germline assignment: CDR1 LNHDA and CDR2 SQIVND (reference sequence). The CDR3 extends over 14 amino acids. With 3 bases clipped from V and 6 bases from J, the junction kept 3 bases outside the gene matches. The full variable domain, in which reference TRBV19 and TRBJ1-5 provide the parts outside the CDR3, is DGGITQSPKYLFRKEGQNVTLSCEQNLNHDAMYWYRQDPGQGLRLIYYSQIVNDFQKGDIAEGYSVSREKKESFPLTVTSAQKNPTAFYLCASSMTGGGQPQHFGDGTRLSIL.

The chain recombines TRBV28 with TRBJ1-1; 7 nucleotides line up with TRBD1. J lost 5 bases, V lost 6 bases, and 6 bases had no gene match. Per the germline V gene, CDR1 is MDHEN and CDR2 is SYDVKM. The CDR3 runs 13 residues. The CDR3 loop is CASRLTGLTEAFF. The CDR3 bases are TGTGCCAGCAGGCTGACAGGGCTAACTGAAGCTTTCTTT.

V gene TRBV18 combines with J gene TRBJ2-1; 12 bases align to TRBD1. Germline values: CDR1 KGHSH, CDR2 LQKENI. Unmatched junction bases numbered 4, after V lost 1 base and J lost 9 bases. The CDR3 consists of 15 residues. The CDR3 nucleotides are TGTGCCAGCTCACCACAGGGACAGGGGGCCGGTGAGCAGTTCTTC. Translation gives CASSPQGQGAGEQFF. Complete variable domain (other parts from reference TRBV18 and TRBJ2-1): NAGVMQNPRHLVRRRGQEARLRCSPMKGHSHVYWYRQLPEEGLKFMVYLQKENIIDESGMPKERFSAEFPKEGPSILRIQQVVRGDSAAYFCASSPQGQGAGEQFFGPGTRLTVL.

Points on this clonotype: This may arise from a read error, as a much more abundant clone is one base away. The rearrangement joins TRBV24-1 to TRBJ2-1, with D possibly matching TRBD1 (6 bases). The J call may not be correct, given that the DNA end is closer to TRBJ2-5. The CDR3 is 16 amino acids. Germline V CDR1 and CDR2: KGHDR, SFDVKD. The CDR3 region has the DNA TGTGCCACCAGTGTTCGGGGCCAGGGGCAAGGGTTGACCCAGTACTTC. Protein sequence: CATSVRGQGQGLTQYF.

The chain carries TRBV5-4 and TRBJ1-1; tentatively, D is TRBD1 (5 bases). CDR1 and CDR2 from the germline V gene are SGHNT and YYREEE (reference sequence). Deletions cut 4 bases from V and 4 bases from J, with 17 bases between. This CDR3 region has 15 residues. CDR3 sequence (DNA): TGTGCCAGCAGCGGCGGACACCTACGGAGCACTGAAGCTTTCTTT. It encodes CASSGGHLRSTEAFF.

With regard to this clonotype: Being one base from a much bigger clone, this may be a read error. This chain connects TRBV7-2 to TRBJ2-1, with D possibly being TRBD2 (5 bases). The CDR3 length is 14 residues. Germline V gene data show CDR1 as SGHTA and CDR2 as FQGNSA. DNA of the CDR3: TGTGCCGGCAGCTTAGTTGGACTTGCCCATGAGCAGTTCTTC. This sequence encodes CAGSLVGLAHEQFF.

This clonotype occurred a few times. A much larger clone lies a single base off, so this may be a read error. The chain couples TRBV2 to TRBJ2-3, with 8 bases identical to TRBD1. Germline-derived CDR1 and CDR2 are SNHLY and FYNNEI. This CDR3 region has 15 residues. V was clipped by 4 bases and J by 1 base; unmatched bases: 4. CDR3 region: CASSGRGQGTDTQYF. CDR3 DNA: TGTGCCAGCAGTGGAAGGGGACAGGGCACAGATACGCAGTATTTT.